This TCR beta chain was identified in a study of cytomegalovirus exposure and HLA in healthy donors (dated by TCRdb to the late 2010s). With regard to the full study: In an earlier analysis of 450 to 750 of the donors, about 260 Gb of sequence data and just under 120 million unique TCR beta sequences from roughly 180 million T cells were reported. An earlier analysis of approximately 580 of the donors used high-throughput TCR beta sequencing to judge whether each TCR beta V gene segment behaved as functional or pseudogenic. Typing coverage varied by locus: about 620-640 donors for A, B, C, DRB1 and DQB1; more than 500 for DQA1; over 600 for DPA1; 450 to 480 for DPB1. Of the roughly 390 genotyped donors, around 81% fell in the genetic ancestry cluster associated with self-reported Caucasian donors. Because of strong linkage in the cohort, a few DR-DQ haplotypes were treated as single units for association and clustering. High-throughput TCR immunosequencing, statistical association of individual TCRs with disease status, and machine learning were combined to predict cytomegalovirus infection status. The study was designed to test whether signatures of past pathogen exposure could be identified by cataloging public T cell receptors. An early release that covered approximately 600 HLA-typed donors contained about 300 gigabases of sequencing data and 75 million to 100 million unique TCR sequences. Along with the approximately 700-subject first cohort, a separate validation cohort of over a hundred different subjects was used. On average, 235,054 unique TCR beta nucleotide sequences were sequenced per donor among 398 genotyped donors of the cohort, with around 19% of those sequences being non-productive. Every discovery cohort repertoire had been produced on one sequencing platform. Using immunosequencing, the study profiled T cell repertoires from about 610 subjects and related those repertoires to cytomegalovirus serostatus. A later analysis re-analyzed previously published TCR beta repertoires from about 600 donors and added high-resolution HLA genotyping to study TCR occurrence patterns. The later analysis used no new phenotypic data to find candidate immune exposures, relying instead on TCR beta sequences and their occurrence across donors. Genome-wide SNP genotypes for about 60% of the roughly 700 donors were used in a later genetic analysis, which treated that subset as a discovery cohort. HLA typing included class I and class II loci at four-digit resolution. Alongside the repertoire data, information on donor age, sex, ethnicity and CMV serostatus was compiled. General study outcomes and caveats: A group of highly shared sequence variants was considered likely to be a technical artifact of the sequencing pipeline. This cohort had only TCR beta chains sequenced, and the lack of alpha or paired-chain data limited which features could be detected. Compared with equally common non-associated chains, HLA-associated TCR beta chains in a later analysis were more clonally expanded and had lower generation probabilities. When HLA alleles, especially DR and DQ, strongly co-occurred, attributing TCR associations to individual alleles was difficult. According to a later analysis, most CMV-associated TCR beta chains appeared to be HLA-restricted, and the HLA associations seemed to be driven largely by CMV exposure. According to a later analysis, TCR association rates differed among HLA loci, with DRB1 alleles showing the most associated TCRs and HLA-C alleles showing the fewest. In the study, around 150 TCR beta chains were listed as associated with cytomegalovirus. The classifier was reported to diagnose cytomegalovirus status with high specificity and sensitivity in both the original and validation cohorts. Because counts were too low, more than 15 rarely observed V segments, including chromosome 9 orphons, were left out of the earlier analysis of some 640 of the donors. The 87-base-pair reads could not distinguish some IMGT-functional V segments, including TRBV6-2 and TRBV6-3, so those segments were excluded. Presence/absence analyses assumed roughly uniform sequencing depth across donors, an assumption that may not hold. Immune exposure information for the cohort was limited to CMV serostatus. Several of the top co-occurrence clusters appeared to be linked to parvovirus B19, influenza, CMV and Epstein-Barr virus, according to a later analysis. A later genetic analysis associated a missense DCLRE1C variant with V-gene and J-gene trimming of TCR beta chains, and an independent cohort replicated the association. Three of the identified cytomegalovirus-associated TCR beta chains were confirmed in vitro to be specific for cytomegalovirus antigens. Most TCR sequences were observed very rarely across donors, whereas some public TCRs were present in many individuals. A further reported finding was that TCR beta sequences accurately predicted the HLA-A and HLA-B alleles for most subjects in the first cohort. Compared with the approximately 710-donor mean, donors in an Asian-associated ancestry cluster had fewer N-insertions in productive TCRs, according to a later genetic analysis. A later analysis associated 15,000 to 20,000 TCR beta sequences with specific HLA alleles at a false discovery rate of 0.05. It was suggested by the authors that the approach could potentially be generalized to other disease states and immunological phenotypes. In an earlier analysis of approximately 590 of the donors, most TCR beta V segments were observed in productive rearrangements about 90% or about 30% of the time, broadly matching IMGT annotations. Because HLA typing was unavailable for some donors at each locus, only the typed subset was used in association tests. Linkage disequilibrium might explain the correlated functional status among segregating V segments, but an unknown experimental factor could not be excluded.

Libraries came from the immunoSEQ multiplex PCR assay. The multiplex PCR relied on a mix of 60 forward primers for TCR Vbeta segments and 13 reverse primers for TCR Jbeta segments. The CDR3 region of rearranged TCR beta genes was amplified from genomic DNA by a multiplex PCR assay. The amplified TCR beta libraries were sequenced on the Illumina HiSeq System as 87-base-pair reads. The study's processing was this. Across the 670 or so repertoires, a later analysis counted roughly 77 million unique TCR beta chains, 8.5 million to 12 million of which were shared by at least two donors. Raw reads were error-corrected and collapsed into unique sequences by a nearest-neighbor algorithm in which closely related sequences were merged to remove PCR and sequencing errors. To assign V, D and J gene segments, CDR3 sequences were aligned to IMGT reference sequences. Each retained sequence needed at least a six-nucleotide match to both a V gene segment and a J gene segment. Rearrangements were called productive when the CDR3 lacked stop codons and stayed in frame with V and J; all others were non-productive. Following IMGT convention, CDR3 was defined as the stretch from the second conserved V-encoded cysteine to the conserved J-encoded phenylalanine. The earlier analysis of 500 to 650 of the donors excluded any sequence lacking an unambiguous match to a single V gene segment. An earlier analysis of just under 600 of the donors called V segments functional above 56.7% productive rearrangements and segregating when the between-donor standard deviation exceeded 5%. To diagnose cytomegalovirus status from the catalog of TCR beta chain sequences, a statistical classification framework was built. In a later analysis, TCR nucleotide sequences were compared against IMGT/GENE-DB human TR gene sequences so that V and J genes could be assigned. In a later analysis, CDR3 sequences and most-parsimonious VDJ recombination scenarios were assigned using the TCRdist pipeline. In a later analysis, each TCR beta chain was defined by its CDR3 amino acid sequence together with its V-gene family, and reads without a unique V-gene family were excluded. A later analysis removed several hundred highly shared, low-generation-probability nucleotide sequences to deal with suspected cross-contamination and a sequencing artifact. In a later analysis, a clonal expansion index was calculated for each public chain from normalized within-repertoire ranks of inferred template counts. In a later analysis, generation probabilities were computed using a VDJ recombination model fitted to out-of-frame rearrangements, and the results were checked against IGoR. In a later analysis, hypergeometric tests were used to score TCR-TCR, TCR-HLA and TCR-CMV co-occurrence, with a repertoire-size bias correction applied to TCR pairs. False discovery rates were estimated in a later analysis by permuting HLA or CMV assignments 20 times. In a later analysis, co-occurring TCRs were grouped using DBSCAN, and TCRdist sequence similarity was added for clustering within HLA-allele-positive subsets. Co-occurrence clustering excluded repertoires with fewer than 30,000 or more than 120,000 public chains, plus five with anomalous nucleotide sharing. TCRdb retrieved this table from immuneACCESS and kept in-frame rearrangements only. Not all clones are present; in checked studies, unresolved V genes account for under half, and no reason is known for the remainder. V and J calls and clone size are as listed in that table; D and trimming were resolved from the DNA. The sample records 210,000 or so clones, 70% to 85% of which are singletons. The ten largest clones add up to about 0.23% of the sample.

The germline V and J ends show losses of 4 bases and 10 bases respectively, and no gene match explains 8 bases of the junction. The CDR3 holds 13 amino acids from the cysteine to the phenylalanine. Only the CDR3 portion is preserved as DNA: 39 bases, with reading frame beginning at the first base. CDR1 MNHEY and CDR2 SMNVEV were looked up in the germline V gene (reference sequence). About this clone: The antigen it binds to is not known. Nothing much larger sits one base from this clone, and base qualities are not available.

The cohort consisted of 600 or so healthy bone marrow donors. Cohort members were all nominally healthy when sampled, although unrecorded immune exposures were likely present. The donor tested CMV seronegative, placing the donor among the 350 to 400 seronegative members of the cohort. A peripheral blood sample was collected from each donor, and TCR beta sequencing was performed on peripheral blood mononuclear cells. Genomic DNA extraction from the blood cell samples was performed with the Qiagen DNeasy Blood Extraction Kit. The chain is assembled from TRBV27 and TRBJ1-1, with 8 junctional bases fitting TRBD1. The TCR originated in a girl aged 2-10 years in good health and CMV-seronegative. Sequences were obtained from PBMCs. At the DNA level, the sequence is TGTGCCAGCAGTTCCTCGACAGGGGTAGGAGCTTTCTTT. It encodes CASSSSTGVGAFF.